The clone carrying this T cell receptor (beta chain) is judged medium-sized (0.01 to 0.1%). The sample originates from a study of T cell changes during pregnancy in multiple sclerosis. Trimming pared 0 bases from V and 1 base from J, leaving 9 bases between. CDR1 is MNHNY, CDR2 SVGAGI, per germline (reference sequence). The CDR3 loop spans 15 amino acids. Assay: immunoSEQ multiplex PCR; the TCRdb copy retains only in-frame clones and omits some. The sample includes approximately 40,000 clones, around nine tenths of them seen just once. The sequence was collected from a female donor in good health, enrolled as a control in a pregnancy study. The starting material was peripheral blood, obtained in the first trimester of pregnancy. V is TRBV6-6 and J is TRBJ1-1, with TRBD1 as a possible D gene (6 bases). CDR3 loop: CASSYSEGENTEAFF. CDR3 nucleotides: TGTGCCAGCAGTTACTCAGAGGGGGAGAACACTGAAGCTTTCTTT.